These 5 T cell receptor beta chains came from one sample sequenced in a study of CD8 T cells in ankylosing spondylitis. TCRdb itself ran the 5' RACE reads through MiXCR, one entry per CDR3 protein. The table records some 250,000 distinct CDR3 sequences, 20% to 30% of them present only once. Sample: blood, either unsorted or a sorted T cell fraction (not recorded which). The receptor set was obtained from a male donor with ankylosing spondylitis or in good health (not recorded which).

This clonotype was observed many times. This chain joins TRBV6-6 and TRBJ2-7; no clear D. The V gene lost 5 bases and the J gene lost 2 bases, with 4 bases spanning the gap. There are 11 residues in the CDR3. Germline CDR1 is MNHNY and CDR2 is SVGAGI (reference sequence). CDR3 bases: TGTGCCAGCAGTCAGACCTACGAGCAGTACTTC. It specifies CASSQTYEQYF.

Remarks on this clonotype: One junction end disagrees with the germline gene, perhaps due to a read error. The chain has TRBV4-1 and TRBJ2-5; 8 bases align to TRBD2. This CDR3 has 18 residues. Germline V lookup: CDR1 MGHRA, CDR2 YSYEKL. The CDR3 DNA reads TGCGCCAGCAGTCAAGAGGGAACGCGCGGGGGGCGTGGGGAGACCCAGTACTTC. This encodes CASSQEGTRGGRGETQYF.

This clonotype was observed at least ten times. The V and J genes are TRBV5-1 and TRBJ2-7; D uncertain. Trimming cost V 0 bases and J 0 bases, with 7 bases left between them. CDR1 is SGHRS and CDR2 is YFSETQ in the germline V gene. The CDR3 has 14 residues. CDR3: CASSLGVPSYEQYF. CDR3 bases: TGCGCCAGCAGCTTGGGCGTACCCTCCTACGAGCAGTACTTC.

This clonotype has a count of ten or more. The rearrangement joins TRBV7-8 to TRBJ2-7, with D hard to call. Germline V gene data show CDR1 as SGHVS and CDR2 as FQNEAQ. This CDR3 region has 12 residues. V lost 6 bases to trimming and J lost 2 bases, with 8 bases between them. CDR3 sequence: CASSSITYEQYF. CDR3 DNA: TGTGCCAGCAGTAGTATTACCTACGAGCAGTACTTC.

The chain uses TRBV20-1 and TRBJ1-5; the match to TRBD1 covers 9 bases. Germline CDR1 and CDR2: DFQATT and SNEGSKA (reference sequence). V lost 6 bases, J lost 4 bases, and 7 bases stayed unmatched. CDR3 length: 14 amino acids. The CDR3: CSATGQGLNQPQHF. CDR3 nucleotides: TGCAGTGCCACGGGACAGGGATTAAATCAGCCCCAGCATTTT.